These 26 T cell receptor beta chains were all obtained from the same sample, sequenced in a study of CD8+ T cells in alopecia areata. Treatment reported: oral pan-JAK inhibitor, 5-10 mg twice daily. cDNA prepared by RNA extraction and subsequent reverse transcription served as the template for sequencing. This table comes from immunoSEQ multiplex PCR, and its TCRdb copy is limited to in-frame clones, with some not included. Among some 110,000 clones listed, roughly 58% were seen once. The source was CD8+ T cells sorted from blood, collected at week 4, from a patient treated with tofacitinib. These receptor sequences come from a human donor with alopecia areata.

The rearrangement joins TRBV7-9 to TRBJ2-5; D is unclear. This CDR3 spans 15 amino acids. Trimming cost V 4 bases and J 5 bases, with 17 bases left between them. In germline, CDR1 is SEHNR, CDR2 FQNEAQ (reference sequence). CDR3 nucleotides: TGTGCCAGCAGCTCCACACGGACCCTTACGGAGACCCAGTACTTC. Translated, it gives CASSSTRTLTETQYF.

The V call is TRBV5-1, the J call TRBJ2-6; 12 bases are shared with TRBD1. This CDR3 has 19 residues. The V segment lost 4 bases and the J segment 2 bases; nucleotides outside the gene matches: 10. CDR1 is SGHRS, CDR2 YFSETQ, per germline. CDR3 sequence reads: CASSPRDRGPKTGANVLTF. The CDR3 DNA reads TGCGCCAGCAGCCCCCGGGACAGGGGGCCAAAGACTGGGGCCAACGTCCTGACTTTC.

This clone showed up just a few times. The chain recombines TRBV29-1 with TRBJ2-2, with 7 positions matching TRBD1. V dropped 1 base and J dropped 2; count of bases not matched to a gene: 4. The CDR3 sequence is 15 residues long. CDR1 is SQVTM and CDR2 is ANQGSEA in the germline V gene. The CDR3 DNA follows: TGCAGCGTTGAAGTTCGGGACAGCAACACCGGGGAGCTGTTTTTT. This encodes CSVEVRDSNTGELFF.

The genes are TRBV9 and TRBJ1-4; 7 positions match TRBD1. The CDR3 is made up of 14 amino acids. The trim removed 3 bases at V and 7 bases at J, leaving 6 bases unmatched. The V gene's germline CDR1 is SGDLS and CDR2 YYNGEE. CDR3 in DNA: TGTGCCAGCAGCGGACAGGGAGAAGTTGAAAAACTGTTTTTT. Protein product: CASSGQGEVEKLFF.

The genes are TRBV29-1 and TRBJ2-7, with 8 bases lining up with TRBD1. Per the germline V gene, CDR1 is SQVTM and CDR2 is ANQGSEA. The CDR3 contains 13 residues. The junction had 4 bases not matched to a gene; V was cut back by 4 bases and J by 2 bases. CDR3 protein: CSVGGQVAYEQYF. The CDR3 DNA follows: TGCAGCGTTGGGGGACAGGTTGCCTACGAGCAGTACTTC.

This clone was observed a few times. This chain links TRBV29-1 with TRBJ2-4; TRBD2 is a possible D gene (5 bases). CDR3 size: 13 residues. The ends were cut back, 4 bases at V and 7 bases at J, with 14 bases in the middle. Germline V gives CDR1 SQVTM, CDR2 ANQGSEA. As DNA, the CDR3 is TGCAGCGTTGTTGATTTGCGGGCCAACATTCAGTACTTC. Residues: CSVVDLRANIQYF.

This clone has a handful of counts. The genes are TRBV2 and TRBJ1-6; tentative D call: TRBD1 (6 bases). This CDR3 region has 14 residues. Trimming stripped 3 bases from V and 8 bases from J, with 11 bases between. From germline, CDR1 is SNHLY and CDR2 FYNNEI. The chain's CDR3 is CASSEGQGHSPLHF. DNA for the CDR3: TGTGCCAGCAGTGAGGGGCAGGGGCATTCACCCCTCCACTTT.

This clone was seen only once. The rearrangement uses TRBV7-9 and TRBJ2-7, with 8 positions matching TRBD1. In germline, CDR1 is SEHNR, CDR2 FQNEAQ (reference sequence). This CDR3 region has 15 residues. Unmatched junction bases numbered 8, after V lost 5 bases and J lost 2 bases. The CDR3 reads CASSNTQGAPYEQYF. DNA for the CDR3: TGTGCCAGCAGCAACACGCAGGGGGCCCCCTACGAGCAGTACTTC.

The genes are TRBV19 and TRBJ1-2; D gene uncertain. CDR1 is LNHDA, CDR2 SQIVND, per germline (reference sequence). The CDR3 consists of 11 residues. Trimming shortened V by 7 bases and J by 4 bases, and 7 bases separated the two germline ends. The DNA for the CDR3 is TGTGCCAGTAAATCTCGCTATGGCTACACCTTC. Amino acids: CASKSRYGYTF.

The rearrangement joins TRBV28 to TRBJ1-5, with D perhaps TRBD1 (5 bases). The germline V gene encodes CDR1 MDHEN and CDR2 SYDVKM. Trimming pared 6 bases from V and 5 bases from J, leaving 14 bases between. This CDR3 contains 14 residues. The CDR3: CASSYGTAHQPQHF. DNA of the CDR3: TGTGCCAGCAGCTACGGGACCGCTCATCAGCCCCAGCATTTT.

The gene calls are TRBV7-9 and TRBJ2-1; D perhaps matches TRBD1 (6 bases). Germline V lookup: CDR1 SEHNR, CDR2 FQNEAQ (reference sequence). This CDR3 spans 15 amino acids. V was pared by 4 bases and J by 8 bases, with 18 bases between. As DNA, the CDR3 is TGTGCCAGCAGCTCCCGGGACAAGGGTCTAGATGAGCAGTTCTTC. Residues: CASSSRDKGLDEQFF.

This sequence joins TRBV29-1 and TRBJ1-1; D remains ambiguous. V was cut by 1 base and J by 10 bases, with 10 bases left in between. CDR3 length equals 11 residues. CDR1 is SQVTM, CDR2 ANQGSEA, per germline. Here the CDR3 reads CSVEVRDGAFF. CDR3 bases: TGCAGCGTTGAAGTGAGGGATGGAGCTTTCTTT.

The J gene is TRBJ2-2, the V gene TRBV29-1; TRBD2 matches 10 bases. This CDR3 region has 15 residues. The V and J ends lost 2 bases and 6 bases, in that order; junction bases with no gene match: 6. Germline values: CDR1 SQVTM, CDR2 ANQGSEA. CDR3 coding DNA: TGCAGCGTTGAAAAAGGGACTAGCGAACCCGGGGAGCTGTTTTTT. Amino acids: CSVEKGTSEPGELFF.

The rearrangement joins TRBV6-5 to TRBJ2-7, with 11 bases that match TRBD1. Unmatched junction bases numbered 7, after V lost 10 bases and J lost 5 bases. This CDR3 comprises 13 residues. Germline CDR1 MNHEY, CDR2 SVGAGI. DNA of the CDR3: TGTGCCACACGGACAGGGGGCTTAAACGAGCAGTACTTC. Protein product: CATRTGGLNEQYF.

The chain uses TRBV4-1 and TRBJ2-7, with 8 bases lining up with TRBD2. The CDR3 is made up of 14 amino acids. The J segment lost 6 bases and the V segment lost 1 base, leaving 5 bases of the junction unmatched. Germline CDR1 reads MGHRA; CDR2 reads YSYEKL. CDR3 sequence: CASSQVEAGGEQYF. The CDR3 nucleotides are TGCGCCAGCAGCCAAGTTGAGGCGGGGGGCGAGCAGTACTTC.

The chain uses TRBV7-9 and TRBJ1-5; D remains unclear. The CDR3 length is 12 residues. Trimming removed 7 bases from V and 7 bases from J, with 11 bases in between. The germline V gene encodes CDR1 SEHNR and CDR2 FQNEAQ (reference sequence). The CDR3 loop reads CASTQDAQPQHF. The CDR3 DNA reads TGTGCCAGCACCCAGGACGCACAGCCCCAGCATTTT.

This sequence joins TRBV30 and TRBJ2-5; TRBD2 matches at 7 bases. The J segment lost 2 bases and the V segment lost 0 bases, leaving 9 bases of the junction unmatched. The germline CDR1 and CDR2 sequences are GTSNPN and SVGIG (reference sequence). The CDR3 contains 16 residues. CDR3 nucleotide sequence: TGTGCCTGGAGTGTACCACCGGGGGGACGGCAAGAGACCCAGTACTTC. As protein: CAWSVPPGGRQETQYF.

This rearrangement joins TRBV10-3 to TRBJ2-7; D not certain. The V end lost 2 bases, the J end lost 2 bases, and 10 bases lay between the germline ends. The CDR3 runs to 14 residues. CDR1 and CDR2 (germline): ENHRY, SYGVKD. CDR3 sequence reads: CAISEKDITYEQYF. In DNA form, the CDR3 reads TGTGCCATCAGTGAGAAGGATATAACCTACGAGCAGTACTTC.

Worth noting for this clone: Since the CDR3 does not end with the conserved phenylalanine or tryptophan, this likely comes from a read error. This chain connects TRBV4-2 to TRBJ2-7; D is unclear. This CDR3 contains 14 residues. In germline, CDR1 is LGHNA, CDR2 YNFKEQ. V was cut by 0 bases and J by 2 bases, with 8 bases left in between. CDR3: CASSQEDGPYEQYL. CDR3 bases: TGTGCCAGCAGCCAAGAGGACGGACCCTACGAGCAGTACCTC.

This clone was seen a few times. The chain links TRBV25-1 to TRBJ2-7; D unclear. Germline assignment: CDR1 MGHDK and CDR2 SYGVNS. With 4 bases removed from V and 3 bases from J, the gap between germline ends came to 7 bases. This CDR3 has 12 amino acids. For the CDR3, the DNA is TGTGCCAGCAGTGTAGGGCTCTACGAGCAGTACTTC. Translating it yields CASSVGLYEQYF.

This clone was detected a few times. The V gene is TRBV30, the J gene TRBJ1-2; D may be TRBD1 (5 bases). Germline V CDR1 and CDR2: GTSNPN, SVGIG (reference sequence). CDR3 size: 13 residues. The V end was cut by 4 bases, the J end by 8 bases, with 17 bases between. CDR3 protein: CAWMVEGLWGYTF. The CDR3, as DNA: TGTGCCTGGATGGTCGAGGGACTCTGGGGCTACACCTTC.

Only a few counts were recorded for this clone. The V gene is TRBV29-1, the J gene TRBJ2-7; D may match TRBD1 or TRBD2 (5 bases each). This CDR3 has 12 amino acids. V gave up 6 bases and J gave up 2 bases, with 11 bases separating them. Germline assignment: CDR1 SQVTM and CDR2 ANQGSEA. The DNA of the CDR3 is TGCAGCGTATTTCTGGGGGCCTACGAGCAGTACTTC. Protein: CSVFLGAYEQYF.

This clone was detected only a few times. The chain joins TRBV4-1 to TRBJ1-5, with 8 bases aligning to TRBD1. CDR3 length: 15 residues. Germline CDR1 and CDR2: MGHRA and YSYEKL. V was clipped by 4 bases and J by 3 bases; unmatched bases: 5. DNA for the CDR3: TGCGCCAGCAGCCTCGGACAGGGTATCAATCAGCCCCAGCATTTT. Translating it yields CASSLGQGINQPQHF.

This clone was observed a handful of times. V and J are TRBV29-1 and TRBJ2-1; unclear D gene. The CDR3 runs 10 residues. Trimming removed 3 bases from V and 10 bases from J, with 7 bases in between. Germline V lookup: CDR1 SQVTM, CDR2 ANQGSEA. This CDR3 is CSVDKAEQFF. The DNA of the CDR3 is TGCAGCGTTGATAAGGCAGAGCAGTTCTTC.

The genes are TRBV29-1 and TRBJ2-1; TRBD2 agrees at 7 bases. There are 17 residues in the CDR3. V was clipped by 1 base and J by 0 bases; unmatched bases: 9. Per the germline V gene, CDR1 is SQVTM and CDR2 is ANQGSEA. The CDR3 coding sequence is TGCAGCGTTGAAGCGCCTAGCGGCACTAACTCCTACAATGAGCAGTTCTTC. Its protein product is CSVEAPSGTNSYNEQFF.

Of note for this clone: Different DNA sequences within this sample yield the same CDR3. J is TRBJ2-1 and V is TRBV5-1; maybe TRBD2 (5 bases). Trimming pared 4 bases from V and 9 bases from J, leaving 8 bases between. The germline gives CDR1 SGHRS, CDR2 YFSETQ. This CDR3 has 11 residues. CDR3 sequence (DNA): TGCGCCAGCAGCCTTGGGAGTGAGCAGTTCTTC. Its protein is CASSLGSEQFF.